This TCR beta chain was captured by sequencing in a study of vaccination and CD4 T cells after COVID-19. Sequence data for DNA of cultured CD4+ T cells were generated by the Oncomine TCR Beta short-read assay. Genomic DNA was taken out of cultured CD4+ T cells by extraction. From the PCR reads, TCRdb called clonotypes with MiXCR, one entry per CDR3 protein. The table shows about 15,000 distinct CDR3 sequences, with about half occurring only once. Specified treatment: approximately nine-day PBMC culture with coronavirus spike peptide pools or control peptides (ViraFEST assay). Peptide pool stimulation in ViraFEST expanded antigen-specific T cells, whose TCRs were then sequenced. This clonotype was found a few times. As yet, its antigen is unknown. V shed 5 bases and J shed 8 bases, with 16 bases lying between them. Looked up from germline, CDR1 is MNHNS and CDR2 is SASEGT. The CDR3 sequence is 14 residues long.

This sequence joins TRBV6-1 and TRBJ1-5; tentative D call: TRBD1 (6 bases). The TCR comes from a human donor who had recovered from COVID-19. Specimen: CD4+ T cells from blood, cultured in vitro, collected before SARS-CoV-2 vaccination. CDR3: CASSTAGGGEPQHF. The CDR3 nucleotides are TGTGCCAGCAGTACCGCCGGGGGCGGGGAGCCCCAGCATTTT.